The 32 T cell receptor beta chains in this list originate from one sample, sequenced in a study of shared clonotypes between healthy human individuals (dated by TCRdb to the early 2020s). For the CD8 naive samples, CD45RO-negative cells were positively selected for CCR7, yielding a CD45RA+CCR7+ population from which TemRA cells were excluded. Libraries were built with the immunoSEQ multiplex PCR assay. The immuneACCESS repertoire file appears here via TCRdb, limited to in-frame rearrangements. These files lack a portion of the clones; in checked studies, under half of the deficit traces to unresolved V genes, and the cause of the others is not known. The sample contains some 740,000 clones, almost 95% of them found a single time. The ten largest clones take up nearly 25% of the sample. Sequencing was carried out using naive CD8+ T cells sorted from blood. This sample's cell subset or site label indicates: CD45RA+CCR7+. These receptor sequences come from a man aged 25-45 years in good health.

This sequence joins TRBV28 and TRBJ2-5, with D perhaps TRBD1 (6 bases). The V gene lost 6 bases and the J gene lost 9 bases, with 23 bases spanning the gap. Germline CDR1 reads MDHEN; CDR2 reads SYDVKM. This CDR3 is built from 15 residues. CDR3: CASRTGQTLGEAQYF. The CDR3 DNA sequence: TGTGCCAGCAGGACCGGACAGACCCTTGGCGAGGCCCAGTACTTC.

Written as DNA, the CDR3 is TGCGCCAGCAGCTTTTCTCTTCGCGGGAGGGCACAAGAGACCCAGTACTTC. This gives the protein CASSFSLRGRAQETQYF. V is TRBV5-1 and J is TRBJ2-5; 9 bases fit TRBD2. Germline CDR1 reads SGHRS; CDR2 reads YFSETQ. V gave up 2 bases and J gave up 2 bases; unmatched junction bases: 10. CDR3 length: 17 residues.

The chain employs TRBV29-1 and TRBJ2-1; TRBD2 agrees at 14 bases. CDR3 size: 14 residues. The V segment lost 4 bases and the J segment 7 bases; nucleotides outside the gene matches: 3. CDR1 and CDR2 (germline): SQVTM, ANQGSEA. The CDR3 nucleotides read TGCAGCGTTGGGACTAGCGGGGGGCGGAATGAGCAGTTCTTC. This translates into CSVGTSGGRNEQFF.

This chain links TRBV11-3 with TRBJ1-3; a possible D gene is TRBD1 (6 bases). The CDR3 spans 16 residues. Germline CDR1 is SGHNT and CDR2 is YENEEA. V was shortened by 6 bases and J by 0 bases, with 15 bases between the two germline ends. This chain's CDR3 is CASSTLGGGSGNTIYF. The CDR3 DNA reads TGTGCCAGCAGTACTTTAGGGGGAGGCTCTGGAAACACCATATATTTT.

The chain is built from TRBV27 and TRBJ2-7; no definite D call. The length of the CDR3 is 12 residues. Trimming took off 4 bases at V and 4 bases at J, with 8 bases between the two ends. The germline V gene encodes CDR1 MNHEY and CDR2 SMNVEV (reference sequence). The CDR3 sequence: CASSWNNYEQYF. In nucleotides, the CDR3 is TGTGCCAGCAGTTGGAACAATTACGAGCAGTACTTC.

This clone was detected once. CDR3 protein: CAFSRGPGSGYEQYF. The CDR3 nucleotides read TGTGCCTTTAGCAGGGGGCCAGGGTCGGGCTACGAGCAGTACTTC. This sequence joins TRBV30 and TRBJ2-7; 8 nucleotides line up with TRBD1. The germline CDR1 and CDR2 sequences are GTSNPN and SVGIG (reference sequence). This CDR3 spans 15 amino acids. V shed 7 bases and J 3 bases; nucleotides not matched to a gene: 14.

V is TRBV7-2 and J is TRBJ2-2; 8 bases are shared with TRBD2. V lost 5 bases, J lost 3 bases, and 17 bases stayed unmatched. The CDR3 has 19 amino acids. Germline V gene sequence: CDR1 SGHTA, CDR2 FQGNSA. CDR3 protein: CASSAEPGLAPTDTGELFF. CDR3 DNA sequence: TGTGCCAGCAGCGCAGAACCCGGACTAGCCCCCACGGACACCGGGGAGCTGTTTTTT. Complete variable domain (other parts from reference TRBV7-2 and TRBJ2-2): GAGVSQSPSNKVTEKGKDVELRCDPISGHTALYWYRQSLGQGLEFLIYFQGNSAPDKSGLPSDRFSAERTGGSVSTLTIQRTQQEDSAVYLCASSAEPGLAPTDTGELFFGEGSRLTVL.

A word on this clone: The junction departs from the called germline gene at one end, perhaps through a read error. The V and J genes are TRBV5-8 and TRBJ2-3; D call uncertain. Germline-derived CDR1 and CDR2 are SGHTS and YDEGEE. CDR3 length: 16 residues. Written as DNA, the CDR3 is TGTGCCAGCAGCTTGGTTTTGCGGATGATCACAAATACGCAGTATTTT. This translates into CASSLVLRMITNTQYF.

In nucleotides, the CDR3 is TGTGCCAGCAGCTTAAGCCCCTTAGCGGGAGGGCCGGAAGATACGCAGTATTTT. It yields the protein CASSLSPLAGGPEDTQYF. The chain recombines TRBV11-2 with TRBJ2-3, with 11 bases lining up with TRBD2. Germline CDR1 and CDR2: SGHAT and FQNNGV. The CDR3 covers 18 residues. Unmatched junction bases numbered 12, after V lost 2 bases and J lost 5 bases.

CDR3 sequence: CASSLVGGGNTGELFF. The CDR3 bases are TGTGCCAGCAGCTTAGTTGGGGGAGGGAACACCGGGGAGCTGTTTTTT. The chain uses TRBV11-2 and TRBJ2-2; tentative D call: TRBD2 (6 bases). The CDR3 has 16 residues. V lost 1 base to trimming and J lost 1 base, with 10 bases between them. CDR1 is SGHAT and CDR2 is FQNNGV in the germline V gene.

The chain carries TRBV27 and TRBJ2-3; 10 bases map to TRBD2. Trimming at V came to 5 bases and at J to 2 bases, leaving 4 bases not matched to a gene. Germline assignment: CDR1 MNHEY and CDR2 SMNVEV (reference sequence). CDR3 length equals 15 residues. CDR3 region: CASSLLAGNTDTQYF. CDR3 DNA: TGTGCCAGCAGTCTACTAGCGGGGAACACAGATACGCAGTATTTT.

The CDR3 loop is CASSLGGQGITDTQYF. The DNA for the CDR3 is TGTGCCAGCAGCTTGGGGGGACAGGGGATCACAGATACGCAGTATTTT. The rearrangement uses TRBV5-8 and TRBJ2-3, with 10 bases aligning to TRBD1. V was clipped by 0 bases and J by 2 bases; unmatched bases: 3. Germline CDR1 reads SGHTS; CDR2 reads YDEGEE. CDR3 length equals 16 residues. Full variable domain (remainder filled in from reference TRBV5-8 and TRBJ2-3): EAGVTQSPTHLIKTRGQQATLRCSPISGHTSVYWYQQALGLGLQFLLWYDEGEERNRGNFPPRFSGRQFPNYSSELNVNALELEDSALYLCASSLGGQGITDTQYFGPGTRLTVL.

The chain uses TRBV29-1 and TRBJ2-2; D is possibly TRBD2 (5 bases). The CDR3 is made up of 12 amino acids. The V end was cut by 4 bases, the J end by 7 bases, with 10 bases between. Germline CDR1 SQVTM, CDR2 ANQGSEA. CDR3 protein: CSVALAGGELFF. The CDR3 nucleotides are TGCAGCGTTGCTCTGGCGGGCGGGGAGCTGTTTTTT.

The chain recombines TRBV27 with TRBJ2-7, with 7 bases matching TRBD1. Germline CDR1 reads MNHEY; CDR2 reads SMNVEV (reference sequence). The CDR3 spans 14 residues. J gave up 1 base and V 2 bases, and 2 bases lay outside the gene matches. The CDR3 nucleotides read TGTGCCAGCAGTTTAAAGGGACAGTCCTACGAGCAGTACTTC. It yields the protein CASSLKGQSYEQYF.

This chain joins TRBV6-5 and TRBJ1-1; D uncertain. The CDR3 runs to 14 residues. Germline CDR1 and CDR2: MNHEY and SVGAGI. V was shortened by 6 bases and J by 5 bases, with 16 bases between the two germline ends. CDR3 loop: CASSHRRDGTEAFF. The CDR3, as DNA: TGTGCCAGCAGCCATAGACGGGATGGGACTGAAGCTTTCTTT.

The chain employs TRBV27 and TRBJ2-7, with 9 bases matching TRBD1. This CDR3 has 14 amino acids. Germline trimming cut 5 bases from V and 6 bases from J; bases unmatched to any gene: 8. Germline values: CDR1 MNHEY, CDR2 SMNVEV (reference sequence). The CDR3 reads CASSTTGTGSEQYF. In nucleotides, the CDR3 is TGTGCCAGCAGTACTACCGGGACAGGGAGCGAGCAGTACTTC.

This sequence joins TRBV29-1 and TRBJ2-3, with a possible D match to TRBD2 (5 bases). Trimming removed 7 bases from V and 4 bases from J, with 21 bases in between. Germline V gene lookup returns CDR1 SQVTM and CDR2 ANQGSEA. There are 15 residues in the CDR3. The CDR3 loop reads CSGRGDYLEPDTQYF. The CDR3, as DNA: TGCAGCGGGCGTGGCGACTATTTAGAGCCAGATACGCAGTATTTT.

The chain has TRBV2 and TRBJ1-2; a weak D match, TRBD1 (5 bases). Trimming removed 11 bases at V and 2 bases at J, with 9 bases between. The length of the CDR3 is 11 residues. Germline CDR1 and CDR2: SNHLY and FYNNEI. CDR3 in amino acids: CALPGNYGYTF. CDR3 in DNA: TGTGCCCTCCCAGGGAACTATGGCTACACCTTC. Combining the CDR3 with reference TRBV2 and TRBJ1-2 gives the whole variable domain EPEVTQTPSHQVTQMGQEVILRCVPISNHLYFYWYRQILGQKVEFLVSFYNNEISEKSEIFDDQFSVERPDGSNFTLKIRSTKLEDSAMYFCALPGNYGYTFGSGTRLTVV.

V is TRBV21-1 and J is TRBJ1-2. TRBV21-1 is assigned pseudogene status. The CDR3 covers 16 residues. CDR3 protein: CASSKEGTPGFYGYTF. As DNA, the CDR3 is TGTGCCAGCAGCAAAGAGGGGACGCCTGGGTTCTATGGCTACACCTTC.

Notes on this clone: This same CDR3 is encoded by further DNA sequences in the sample. The chain recombines TRBV7-9 with TRBJ2-7; tentative D call: TRBD2 (5 bases). The length of the CDR3 is 12 residues. CDR1 and CDR2 from the germline V gene are SEHNR and FQNEAQ (reference sequence). V was shortened by 5 bases and J by 1 base, with 6 bases between the two germline ends. The CDR3 DNA follows: TGTGCCAGCAGCCGCGGGTCCTACGAGCAGTACTTC. It encodes CASSRGSYEQYF.

The gene calls are TRBV7-2 and TRBJ2-7, with 9 positions matching TRBD1. Trimming removed 5 bases from V and 4 bases from J; junction bases left unmatched: 9. CDR3 size: 15 residues. Germline assignment: CDR1 SGHTA and CDR2 FQGNSA. For the CDR3, the DNA is TGTGCCAGCAGCCCCGGCCCCGGGACAGGGTACGAGCAGTACTTC. This codes for CASSPGPGTGYEQYF.

This sequence joins TRBV4-3 and TRBJ1-4; 9 positions match TRBD1. The CDR3 length is 17 residues. Trimming at V came to 2 bases and at J to 6 bases, leaving 10 bases not matched to a gene. Germline-derived CDR1 and CDR2 are LGHNA and YSLEER. For the CDR3, the DNA is TGCGCCAGCAGCCAAATCGCGACAGGGGGTTCTCATGAAAAACTGTTTTTT. Encoded protein: CASSQIATGGSHEKLFF.

This chain joins TRBV7-9 and TRBJ1-2; D is undetermined. Germline V gene sequence: CDR1 SEHNR, CDR2 FQNEAQ (reference sequence). V was trimmed by 1 base and J by 4 bases, leaving 7 bases between them. This CDR3 comprises 13 residues. The CDR3 loop reads CASSLGQSYGYTF. In nucleotides, the CDR3 is TGTGCCAGCAGCTTAGGCCAGAGCTATGGCTACACCTTC.

The V and J genes are TRBV5-4 and TRBJ2-2; D gene ambiguous. Germline V gene data show CDR1 as SGHNT and CDR2 as YYREEE (reference sequence). The CDR3 length is 13 residues. Trimming took 2 bases from V and 8 from J, leaving 10 bases between them. The CDR3 protein is CASSFYNWGELFF. DNA for the CDR3: TGTGCCAGCAGCTTTTACAACTGGGGGGAGCTGTTTTTT.

The chain has TRBV4-1 and TRBJ2-7, with a tentative D call TRBD1 (6 bases). Germline V CDR1 and CDR2: MGHRA, YSYEKL. V was shortened by 5 bases and J by 3 bases, with 11 bases between the two germline ends. This CDR3 comprises 13 residues. CDR3 amino acids: CASSTEDSYEQYF. In DNA form, the CDR3 reads TGCGCCAGCAGCACTGAGGACAGCTACGAGCAGTACTTC.

The V and J genes are TRBV28 and TRBJ2-1; TRBD2 aligns across 12 bases. With 3 bases clipped from V and 1 base from J, the junction kept 7 bases outside the gene matches. This CDR3 spans 18 amino acids. CDR1 MDHEN and CDR2 SYDVKM come from the germline V gene. DNA of the CDR3: TGTGCCAGCAGTTTCGGCCGACTAGCGGGAGTTTCCTACAATGAGCAGTTCTTC. Its translation: CASSFGRLAGVSYNEQFF.

The chain joins TRBV5-1 to TRBJ2-7; the match to TRBD2 covers 7 bases. V gave up 0 bases and J gave up 6 bases; unmatched junction bases: 9. Germline V gene sequence: CDR1 SGHRS, CDR2 YFSETQ. The CDR3 has 15 amino acids. CDR3: CASSLEASGGGEQYF. In DNA, the CDR3 is TGCGCCAGCAGCTTGGAGGCTAGCGGCGGGGGCGAGCAGTACTTC.

This chain links TRBV2 with TRBJ1-2, with TRBD1 matching 9 bases. Looked up from germline, CDR1 is SNHLY and CDR2 is FYNNEI. V shed 5 bases and J 0 bases; nucleotides not matched to a gene: 10. The CDR3 runs 17 residues. For the CDR3, the DNA is TGTGCCAGCAGTCGTCCCGGGACAGGGAAAGCTAACTATGGCTACACCTTC. Protein product: CASSRPGTGKANYGYTF.

The chain carries TRBV5-5 and TRBJ2-1; TRBD2 agrees at 8 bases. Germline values: CDR1 SGHKS, CDR2 YYEKEE (reference sequence). V gave up 3 bases and J gave up 4 bases; unmatched junction bases: 9. There are 16 residues in the CDR3. CDR3 residues: CASSWGASGLYNEQFF. For the CDR3, the DNA is TGTGCCAGCAGCTGGGGGGCTAGCGGGTTATACAATGAGCAGTTCTTC.

The chain uses TRBV19 and TRBJ1-2; 8 bases agree with TRBD1. Trimming removed 2 bases from V and 6 bases from J; junction bases left unmatched: 8. Germline lookup yields CDR1 LNHDA and CDR2 SQIVND (reference sequence). The CDR3 consists of 15 residues. CDR3 in DNA: TGTGCCAGTAGTATAAGCCAGGGGGCGAAAGATGGCTACACCTTC. Amino acid sequence: CASSISQGAKDGYTF.

Written as DNA, the CDR3 is TGTGCCAGCAGCTCTGGCACCGGGGAGCTGTTTTTT. Its translation: CASSSGTGELFF. The chain is built from TRBV7-9 and TRBJ2-2; D is unresolved. This CDR3 region has 12 residues. V gave up 4 bases and J gave up 4 bases, with 4 bases separating them. The germline V gene has CDR1 SEHNR and CDR2 FQNEAQ (reference sequence).

A word on this clone: This sample includes further DNA sequences coding for the same CDR3. The chain's CDR3 is CASSLAGGHEQFF. Here the CDR3 DNA reads TGTGCCAGCAGCTTGGCCGGGGGACATGAGCAGTTCTTC. The chain combines TRBV5-6 with TRBJ2-1, with a tentative D call TRBD2 (6 bases). Germline-derived CDR1 and CDR2 are SGHDT and YYEEEE. The CDR3 loop spans 13 amino acids. Between the trimmed V and J ends, which lost 0 bases and 8 bases, there was a span of 9 bases. Combining the CDR3 with reference TRBV5-6 and TRBJ2-1 gives the whole variable domain DAGVTQSPTHLIKTRGQQVTLRCSPKSGHDTVSWYQQALGQGPQFIFQYYEEEERQRGNFPDRFSGHQFPNYSSELNVNALLLGDSALYLCASSLAGGHEQFFGPGTRLTVL.